This T cell receptor beta chain was profiled in a study of T cell repertoires in cytomegalovirus infection. Whole-study findings and limits: Cumulative public TCR beta family frequency identified CMV carriers with the relevant HLA. HLA-C-restricted CMV-specific TCR beta clonotypes were dominant in the ex vivo response.

TCRdb re-called the reads through MiXCR, storing one row per CDR3 protein. Of about 890,000 distinct CDR3 sequences listed, more than 25% were seen once; the top ten hold more than 12%. The junction had 3 bases not matched to a gene; V was cut back by 7 bases and J by 3 bases. In germline, CDR1 is DFQATT, CDR2 SNEGSKA (reference sequence). CDR3 size: 13 residues. As to this clonotype: Its target is unknown.

The sequencing here drew on cultured CD8+ T cells from PBMCs, taken from culture after CMV antigen stimulation. V is TRBV20-1 and J is TRBJ2-2, with TRBD1 matching 9 bases. The receptor comes from a human donor in good health (CMV status not recorded). Some clones in this sample may be carry-over from other donors' samples. The CDR3 loop is CSVRDRDTGELFF. The CDR3 DNA follows: TGCAGTGTCCGGGACAGGGACACCGGGGAGCTGTTTTTT.